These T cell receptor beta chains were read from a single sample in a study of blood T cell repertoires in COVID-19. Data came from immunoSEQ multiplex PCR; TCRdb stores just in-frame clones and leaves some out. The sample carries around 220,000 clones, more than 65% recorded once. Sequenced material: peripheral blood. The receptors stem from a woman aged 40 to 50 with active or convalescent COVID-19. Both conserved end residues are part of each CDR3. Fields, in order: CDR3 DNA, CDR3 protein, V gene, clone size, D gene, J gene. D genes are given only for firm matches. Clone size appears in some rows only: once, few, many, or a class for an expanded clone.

CDR3nt: TGCGCCAGCAGCTTCACAGGTATGGGTACCGGGACTGAAGCTTTCTTT; CDR3aa: CASSFTGMGTGTEAFF; v_gene: TRBV5-1; abundance: -; d_gene: -; j_gene: TRBJ1-1
CDR3nt: TGTGCCAGCAGCTTAGCGCTCGGTAGCGAGTCCTACAATGAGCAGTTCTTC; CDR3aa: CASSLALGSESYNEQFF; v_gene: TRBV7-6; abundance: -; d_gene: -; j_gene: TRBJ2-1
CDR3nt: TGTGCCAGCAGGGAAGGGGGCACAGCCCCATTT; CDR3aa: CASREGGTAPF; v_gene: TRBV6-1; abundance: once; d_gene: TRBD1; j_gene: TRBJ1-1
CDR3nt: TGCGCCAGCAGCTTCGGACAGGGCCATTATTCACCCCTCCACTTT; CDR3aa: CASSFGQGHYSPLHF; v_gene: TRBV5-1; abundance: few; d_gene: TRBD1; j_gene: TRBJ1-6
CDR3nt: TGTGCCAGCAGCTTACCTACAGGGAATAATGGCTACACCTTC; CDR3aa: CASSLPTGNNGYTF; v_gene: TRBV7-2; abundance: -; d_gene: -; j_gene: TRBJ1-2
CDR3nt: TGTGCCAGCAGCTACCCTAGCGGGGGGATGTATGAGCAGTTCTTC; CDR3aa: CASSYPSGGMYEQFF; v_gene: TRBV7-3; abundance: few; d_gene: TRBD2; j_gene: TRBJ2-1
CDR3nt: TGTGCCAGCAGCCCGTTGGGACAGCGGGACGAGCAGTACTTC; CDR3aa: CASSPLGQRDEQYF; v_gene: TRBV9; abundance: -; d_gene: -; j_gene: TRBJ2-7
CDR3nt: TGTGCCAGCAGTGAAGTTGGACAGGGGGTAGGCTACACCTTC; CDR3aa: CASSEVGQGVGYTF; v_gene: TRBV2; abundance: -; d_gene: TRBD1; j_gene: TRBJ1-2
CDR3nt: TGTGCCAGCAGCTTGACGACCCAGATAGCGGGGGGACCCGAGCAGTTCTTC; CDR3aa: CASSLTTQIAGGPEQFF; v_gene: TRBV11-3; abundance: -; d_gene: TRBD2; j_gene: TRBJ2-1
CDR3nt: TGTGCCAGCAGCTTGCGCCGAGATTCGAACACCGGGGAGCTGTTTTTT; CDR3aa: CASSLRRDSNTGELFF; v_gene: TRBV5-6; abundance: -; d_gene: -; j_gene: TRBJ2-2
CDR3nt: TGTGCCGCGGGGCGGATGAACACTGAAGCTTTCTTT; CDR3aa: CAAGRMNTEAFF; v_gene: TRBV30; abundance: few; d_gene: -; j_gene: TRBJ1-1
CDR3nt: TGTGCCAGCAGCTTAGTTCCAGGGGATGGCTACACCTTC; CDR3aa: CASSLVPGDGYTF; v_gene: TRBV7-9; abundance: -; d_gene: -; j_gene: TRBJ1-2